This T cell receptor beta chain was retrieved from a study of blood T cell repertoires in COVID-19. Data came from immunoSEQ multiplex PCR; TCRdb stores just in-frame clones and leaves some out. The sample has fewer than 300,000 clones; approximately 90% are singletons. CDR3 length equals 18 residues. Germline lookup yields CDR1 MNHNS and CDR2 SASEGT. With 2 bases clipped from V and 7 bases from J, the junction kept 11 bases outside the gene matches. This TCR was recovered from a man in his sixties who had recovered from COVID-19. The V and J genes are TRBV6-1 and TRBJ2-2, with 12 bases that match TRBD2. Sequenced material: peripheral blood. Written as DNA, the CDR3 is TGTGCCAGCAGTGAACGACTAGCGGGGGCCGCGGCGAGCGGGGAGCTGTTTTTT. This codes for CASSERLAGAAASGELFF.